This T cell receptor beta chain was documented in a study of blood T cell repertoires in COVID-19 (dated by TCRdb to about 2020). As for the study more broadly: The collaborator samples originated in the United States, Italy and Spain and spanned the acute and convalescent phases of COVID-19. The prospective study material was composed of cDNA or gDNA derived from T cells, B-cell-depleted T cells, or PBMCs. The repertoires were made available in a free public database intended to serve as a resource for research on the immune response to SARS-CoV-2. Samples were obtained from the ongoing ImmuneRACE study (first 160 participants) and from over 1,000 subjects provided by 6 global collaborators. The dataset comprised deeply sampled blood TCRbeta repertoires from subjects exposed to, actively infected with, or recovered from COVID-19. Where available, HLA class I and class II types were obtained from metadata supplied by the sample provider rather than from assay-based typing. A de-identified subject ID, COVID-19 status, age in years and sex were almost always included in the sample metadata. The study at large found these results: How much clinical and demographic metadata was included differed by source and by participant, and the metadata was provided uncurated.

The immunoSEQ Assay, a bias-controlled multiplex PCR, was used to amplify TCRbeta CDR3 regions from genomic DNA. Turning to the authors' computational methods: The number of nucleated cells in each sample was estimated from the amplification of reference gene primers within the assay. Sequence reads were collapsed and filtered to measure the absolute abundance of every unique TCRbeta CDR3 rearrangement. For each sample, productive Simpson clonality was calculated as the square root of Simpson's diversity index across productive rearrangements. Held by TCRdb, this immuneACCESS table contains in-frame sequences only and omits some clones. Under half of the omission traces to an unresolved V gene where checked; the cause of the rest is unknown. V and J calls and clone size are those listed in that table; D and trimming were worked out from the DNA. In all, the sample holds 190,000 or so clones, and roughly 90% of those were seen once. The top ten constitute roughly 0.78% of the sample.

From cysteine to phenylalanine, the CDR3 is 12 amino acids long. The sequence is cut down to CDR3 DNA, 36 bases in frame from base 1. According to the germline V gene, CDR1 reads MGHRA and CDR2 reads YSYEKL. V and J lose 3 bases and 2 bases, and a span of 4 bases separates them. Collaborating institutions collected whole blood in K2EDTA tubes following their own protocols. Collaborator samples were shipped for TCRbeta analysis as frozen whole blood, isolated PBMCs, or DNA extracted from either sample type. Comments on this clone: Its antigen is not yet known. No base quality values were provided; no much bigger clone lies one nucleotide off. Additional DNA sequences in this sample encode the identical CDR3.

The sequence was obtained from a woman aged 70 to 79 with acute or convalescent COVID-19. Sequencing input: peripheral blood. The chain is assembled from TRBV4-1 and TRBJ1-2; the D gene remains uncertain. The DNA reads as follows: TGCGCCAGCAGCCAGGCAAACTATGGCTACACCTTC. Translated, this is CASSQANYGYTF.